This TCR beta chain derives from a study of shared clonotypes between healthy human individuals. Study-level information: Donor composition was a couple of women and three men, aged 18 to 49.

Findings and caveats of the study: What rarefaction showed was incomplete sorted-subset sequencing despite large depth. Clonotype sharing across donors was expected to vary with sequencing depth. Naive subsets usually exceeded memory subsets in estimated richness.

Naive CD8 cells lacked CD45RO and underwent positive selection for CCR7, leaving out terminally differentiated effector memory CD45RA+ cells. Clones were sequenced by immunoSEQ multiplex PCR, and TCRdb holds only the in-frame ones, with some missing. The sample lists around 2,000,000 clones; roughly 94% were seen once. About this clone: Its antigen remains unknown. At the DNA level, this CDR3 is encoded by other sequences in the same sample as well.

The specimen was naive CD8+ T cells sorted from blood. This TCR was recovered from a man between 18 and 29 years old in good health.

The CDR3 DNA is TGTGCCAGCAGCTCGGAAGGGACAACTGAAGCTTTCTTT. It translates to CASSSEGTTEAFF. The gene calls are TRBV7-9 and TRBJ1-1; perhaps TRBD1 as D (6 bases). This CDR3 has 13 amino acids. V shed 4 bases and J shed 5 bases, with 11 bases lying between them. Germline CDR1 reads SEHNR; CDR2 reads FQNEAQ (reference sequence).